This note documents a single T cell receptor beta chain sequence. The germline V gene encodes CDR1 MGHDK and CDR2 SYGVNS. Deletions cut 5 bases from V and 1 base from J, with 12 bases between. This CDR3 has 14 residues. The protocol was immunoSEQ multiplex PCR, while the TCRdb copy is restricted to in-frame clones and leaves out a portion. The table records 55,000 to 90,000 clones, more than 75% of them present only once. This specimen belongs to a study of blood T cell repertoires in COVID-19. The specimen was peripheral blood. The TCR sequence derives from a human donor in a cohort sampled during active COVID-19. The chain couples TRBV25-1 to TRBJ2-7; the D gene is possibly TRBD2 (6 bases). In DNA form, the CDR3 reads TGTGCCAGCAGTCTGGGAGGCGGTTCCTACGAGCAGTACTTC. Translation gives CASSLGGGSYEQYF.